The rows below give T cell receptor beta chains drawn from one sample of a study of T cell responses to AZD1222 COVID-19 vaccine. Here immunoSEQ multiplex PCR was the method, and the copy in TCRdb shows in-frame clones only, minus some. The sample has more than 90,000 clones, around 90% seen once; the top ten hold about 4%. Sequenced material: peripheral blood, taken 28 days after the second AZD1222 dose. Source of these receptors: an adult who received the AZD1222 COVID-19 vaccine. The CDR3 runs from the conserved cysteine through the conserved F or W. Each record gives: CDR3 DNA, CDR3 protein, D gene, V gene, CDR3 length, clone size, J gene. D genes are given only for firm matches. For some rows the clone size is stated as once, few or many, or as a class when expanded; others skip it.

DNA: TGTGCCAGCAGCCCCGAAGGCGTAGCGTGGGAGACCCAGTACTTC; CDR3: CASSPEGVAWETQYF; D: .; V: TRBV5-6; length: 15; size: .; J: TRBJ2-5
DNA: TGCGCCAGCAGCATCCAAGCCGGGACGGACTATGGCTACACCTTC; CDR3: CASSIQAGTDYGYTF; D: .; V: TRBV4-1; length: 15; size: .; J: TRBJ1-2
DNA: TGTGCCAGCAGCCTCAACTATGGCTACACCTTC; CDR3: CASSLNYGYTF; D: .; V: TRBV7-8; length: 11; size: .; J: TRBJ1-2
DNA: TGCAGCGTAGGTACAGGGGATCCTGGAAACACCATATATTTT; CDR3: CSVGTGDPGNTIYF; D: TRBD1; V: TRBV29-1; length: 14; size: .; J: TRBJ1-3
DNA: TGTGCCAGCAGCTCCCGGACAGGGGAGAGTGGCTACACCTTC; CDR3: CASSSRTGESGYTF; D: TRBD1; V: TRBV7-2; length: 14; size: .; J: TRBJ1-2
DNA: TGTGCCATCAGTGAGTCGGGGAGGGCCCAGCATTTT; CDR3: CAISESGRAQHF; D: .; V: TRBV10-3; length: 12; size: .; J: TRBJ1-5
DNA: TGTGCCAGCAGTAAATATGAGGGGGTTGAAGCTTTCTTT; CDR3: CASSKYEGVEAFF; D: .; V: TRBV2; length: 13; size: .; J: TRBJ1-1
DNA: TGTGCCACCGCAGGCAGGGGACCCTACGAGCAGTACTTC; CDR3: CATAGRGPYEQYF; D: .; V: TRBV27; length: 13; size: .; J: TRBJ2-7
DNA: TGTGCCAGCAGTTTATTGGGCACAGATACGCAGTATTTT; CDR3: CASSLLGTDTQYF; D: .; V: TRBV27; length: 13; size: .; J: TRBJ2-3
DNA: TGTGCCAGCACCGACCTGGCCTGGGGGACTGGGGCCAACGTCCTGACTTTC; CDR3: CASTDLAWGTGANVLTF; D: .; V: TRBV27; length: 17; size: .; J: TRBJ2-6
DNA: TGTGCCAGTAGTATAGCCCACCGGGACAGCTATGGCTACACCTTC; CDR3: CASSIAHRDSYGYTF; D: TRBD1; V: TRBV19; length: 15; size: .; J: TRBJ1-2
DNA: TGTGCCAGCAGCTTTATCCGGGACGGAAGTAACTATGGCTACACCTTC; CDR3: CASSFIRDGSNYGYTF; D: .; V: TRBV7-2; length: 16; size: .; J: TRBJ1-2
DNA: TGTGCCAGCAGTGCAAGCGAAGGGGGTACCGCAGGCTACACCTTC; CDR3: CASSASEGGTAGYTF; D: .; V: TRBV6-4; length: 15; size: .; J: TRBJ1-2
DNA: TGTGCCACCAGTGGCTCCGGGACACAGCACACTGAAGCTTTCTTT; CDR3: CATSGSGTQHTEAFF; D: .; V: TRBV24-1; length: 15; size: once; J: TRBJ1-1
DNA: TGTGCCAGCAGCTTAGATCCAAGCTCTGGAAACACCATATATTTT; CDR3: CASSLDPSSGNTIYF; D: .; V: TRBV11-2; length: 15; size: .; J: TRBJ1-3
DNA: TGTGCCAGCAGTCTTAGCGGGAGGGCGTTCACCGGGGAGCTGTTTTTT; CDR3: CASSLSGRAFTGELFF; D: TRBD2; V: TRBV27; length: 16; size: once; J: TRBJ2-2
DNA: TGTGCCAGCAGCTTAGGACAGGGACAATCACCCCTCCACTTT; CDR3: CASSLGQGQSPLHF; D: TRBD1; V: TRBV7-9; length: 14; size: .; J: TRBJ1-6
DNA: TGTGCCAGCAGCTTAGACAGAGACTATAATTCACCCCTCCACTTT; CDR3: CASSLDRDYNSPLHF; D: .; V: TRBV7-2; length: 15; size: .; J: TRBJ1-6
DNA: TGTGCCAGCTCACCCTCGACAGGGGGCGGCATTCAGCCCCAGCATTTT; CDR3: CASSPSTGGGIQPQHF; D: TRBD1; V: TRBV18; length: 16; size: once; J: TRBJ1-5
DNA: TGTGCCAGCAGCTTATCATGGGACAGCAACACTGAAGCTTTCTTT; CDR3: CASSLSWDSNTEAFF; D: TRBD1; V: TRBV7-6; length: 15; size: once; J: TRBJ1-1
DNA: TGTGCCAGCAGCTTATACGGGGGGGCCGGAGAGACCCAGTACTTC; CDR3: CASSLYGGAGETQYF; D: TRBD2; V: TRBV7-9; length: 15; size: .; J: TRBJ2-5
DNA: TGTGCCAGCAGCCAGCGGGCATCGGGCACCGGGGAGCTGTTTTTT; CDR3: CASSQRASGTGELFF; D: .; V: TRBV5-8; length: 15; size: .; J: TRBJ2-2
DNA: TGTGCCAGCAGTGTGTCATTCTCTGGAAACACCATATATTTT; CDR3: CASSVSFSGNTIYF; D: .; V: TRBV2; length: 14; size: .; J: TRBJ1-3
DNA: TGCAGCGTTTTGGTAGGACCCTACGAGCAGTACTTC; CDR3: CSVLVGPYEQYF; D: .; V: TRBV29-1; length: 12; size: .; J: TRBJ2-7
DNA: TGTGCCAGTAGTATTCTGGCCAGGGGAGGAACAACTAATGAAAAACTGTTTTTT; CDR3: CASSILARGGTTNEKLFF; D: .; V: TRBV19; length: 18; size: .; J: TRBJ1-4
DNA: TGTGCCAGTAGTATAATGGAGACACACTACAATGAGCAGTTCTTC; CDR3: CASSIMETHYNEQFF; D: .; V: TRBV19; length: 15; size: .; J: TRBJ2-1
DNA: TGTGCCAGCAGCCTGACAGGACCCTATGGCTACACCTTC; CDR3: CASSLTGPYGYTF; D: .; V: TRBV12-3/TRBV12-4; length: 13; size: once; J: TRBJ1-2
DNA: TGTGCCAGTAGTATCACCGGGACTACTGCCTACAATGAGCAGTTCTTC; CDR3: CASSITGTTAYNEQFF; D: TRBD2; V: TRBV19; length: 16; size: .; J: TRBJ2-1
DNA: TGTGCCAGCAGTGAGGGAGGATTCGAGTCGAATGAGCAGTTCTTC; CDR3: CASSEGGFESNEQFF; D: .; V: TRBV6-4; length: 15; size: few; J: TRBJ2-1
DNA: TGTGCCAGCAGCTTGGCGGGGACAGTCCTGAACACTGAAGCTTTCTTT; CDR3: CASSLAGTVLNTEAFF; D: TRBD1; V: TRBV5-6; length: 16; size: .; J: TRBJ1-1
DNA: TGTGCCAGCAGCCGATACAGCTACGAGCAGTACTTC; CDR3: CASSRYSYEQYF; D: .; V: TRBV3-1/TRBV3-2; length: 12; size: .; J: TRBJ2-7
DNA: TGTGCCAGTAGTATAGGCGGAAACACTGAAGCTTTCTTT; CDR3: CASSIGGNTEAFF; D: .; V: TRBV19; length: 13; size: .; J: TRBJ1-1
DNA: TGTGCCAGAAGCCTCCATACAGGGCTGAACACTGAAGCTTTCTTT; CDR3: CARSLHTGLNTEAFF; D: .; V: TRBV5-3; length: 15; size: .; J: TRBJ1-1
DNA: TGTGCCAGCAGCTTAGAAGGACTAGCCCCGAGCTCCTACAATGAGCAGTTCTTC; CDR3: CASSLEGLAPSSYNEQFF; D: TRBD2; V: TRBV11-2; length: 18; size: .; J: TRBJ2-1
DNA: TGTGCCAGCAGCTTAGCACAAGTCAGGGGATCCTTGGGCAATCAGCCCCAGCATTTT; CDR3: CASSLAQVRGSLGNQPQHF; D: .; V: TRBV7-8; length: 19; size: once; J: TRBJ1-5
DNA: TGTGCCAGCAGCCCCAGGGGGATGAGCGGTAATTCACCCCTCCACTTT; CDR3: CASSPRGMSGNSPLHF; D: TRBD1; V: TRBV7-9; length: 16; size: .; J: TRBJ1-6
DNA: TGTGCCACCATGGAGGGGGCTGACGGCTACACCTTC; CDR3: CATMEGADGYTF; D: TRBD1; V: TRBV19; length: 12; size: many; J: TRBJ1-2
DNA: TGTGCCAGCAGCGCCGGCGCAGGGGACAAAAACATTCAGTACTTC; CDR3: CASSAGAGDKNIQYF; D: .; V: TRBV11-3; length: 15; size: .; J: TRBJ2-4
DNA: TGTGCCAGCAGCGTAGGTGGATCTTCACTCATGAACACTGAAGCTTTCTTT; CDR3: CASSVGGSSLMNTEAFF; D: .; V: TRBV9; length: 17; size: .; J: TRBJ1-1
DNA: TGCGCCAGCAGCCCGAGGGGTAGCGAGAGCTCCTACAATGAGCAGTTCTTC; CDR3: CASSPRGSESSYNEQFF; D: .; V: TRBV4-1; length: 17; size: once; J: TRBJ2-1
DNA: TGTGCCAGCAGCTTGCCGCGTGCAGGGACCCATGGCTACACCTTC; CDR3: CASSLPRAGTHGYTF; D: .; V: TRBV5-6; length: 15; size: .; J: TRBJ1-2
DNA: TGCGCCAGCAGCTTGGCCGGAAACACAGATACGCAGTATTTT; CDR3: CASSLAGNTDTQYF; D: .; V: TRBV5-1; length: 14; size: .; J: TRBJ2-3
DNA: TGTGCTAGCAGCCCCCTCCGAGGACTCACTCTAAACCAAGAGACCCAGTACTTC; CDR3: CASSPLRGLTLNQETQYF; D: .; V: TRBV7-7; length: 18; size: .; J: TRBJ2-5
DNA: TGTGCCAGCAGTTCTACGGGCCTCGGGGGCTACGAGCAGTACTTC; CDR3: CASSSTGLGGYEQYF; D: .; V: TRBV7-9; length: 15; size: few; J: TRBJ2-7
DNA: TGTGCCAGCAGCTTAGATAGGGGGAACACTGAAGCTTTCTTT; CDR3: CASSLDRGNTEAFF; D: .; V: TRBV11-3; length: 14; size: .; J: TRBJ1-1
DNA: TGTGCCAGCTCACCAAGCCCCTACGAGCAGTACTTC; CDR3: CASSPSPYEQYF; D: .; V: TRBV18; length: 12; size: .; J: TRBJ2-7
DNA: TGTGCCAGCAGCTTGGCCGCGACTACCTACAATGAGCAGTTCTTC; CDR3: CASSLAATTYNEQFF; D: .; V: TRBV5-6; length: 15; size: .; J: TRBJ2-1
DNA: TGCGCCAGCAGCGGGGATGGGGCGCGAGGAAACACCATATATTTT; CDR3: CASSGDGARGNTIYF; D: .; V: TRBV5-1; length: 15; size: .; J: TRBJ1-3
DNA: TGTGCCAGCAGTTCCACAGGGATAAACAACTATGGCTACACCTTC; CDR3: CASSSTGINNYGYTF; D: .; V: TRBV28; length: 15; size: .; J: TRBJ1-2
DNA: TGTGCCAGCCTGGCAGGATCGCATTCACCCCTCCACTTT; CDR3: CASLAGSHSPLHF; D: .; V: TRBV2; length: 13; size: .; J: TRBJ1-6
DNA: TGTGCCAGCAGCCACAAGGGACAGGTCGGGATCAGCTACACCTTC; CDR3: CASSHKGQVGISYTF; D: TRBD1; V: TRBV14; length: 15; size: .; J: TRBJ1-2
DNA: TGTGCCGCCGGAATGTCTGGAGGGAACTATGGCTACACCTTC; CDR3: CAAGMSGGNYGYTF; D: .; V: TRBV5-4; length: 14; size: .; J: TRBJ1-2
DNA: TGCGCCAGCAGCCAAGATACAGACAGGGGGTTTGAAAAACTGTTTTTT; CDR3: CASSQDTDRGFEKLFF; D: TRBD1; V: TRBV4-3; length: 16; size: .; J: TRBJ1-4